Listed below are T cell receptor beta chains from one sample, sequenced in a study of T cells in Graves' hyperthyroidism and ophthalmopathy. TCRdb reprocessed the multiplex PCR reads with MiXCR, giving one entry per CDR3 protein. The sample has under 400,000 distinct CDR3 sequences; approximately 15% are singletons. Sequenced sample: blood. All receptors derive from a woman in her sixties with Graves' hyperthyroidism. Each CDR3 is given with its conserved first and last residue. The D gene is left open where the match is weak. Some rows mark clone size as missing; the rest say once, few, many or name a class of expanded clone.

V gene: TRBV5-1; D gene: -; clone size: many; J gene: TRBJ1-5; CDR3 DNA: TGCGCCAGCCGCCCGGGCCTCGGGGATCAGCCCCAGCATTTT; CDR3 protein: CASRPGLGDQPQHF
V gene: TRBV6-1; D gene: -; clone size: -; J gene: TRBJ1-2; CDR3 DNA: TGTGCCAGCAACCGCGGACCGTTAAGCTATGGCTACACCTTC; CDR3 protein: CASNRGPLSYGYTF
V gene: TRBV2; D gene: TRBD1; clone size: few; J gene: TRBJ1-3; CDR3 DNA: TGTGCCAGCAGTGAACAGGGGGGGAGAAACACCATATATTTT; CDR3 protein: CASSEQGGRNTIYF
V gene: TRBV10-1; D gene: TRBD1; clone size: many; J gene: TRBJ2-3; CDR3 DNA: TGCGCCAGCAGTGGGGGACAGCGATCAGATACGCAGTATTTT; CDR3 protein: CASSGGQRSDTQYF
V gene: TRBV12-3/TRBV12-4; D gene: TRBD2; clone size: -; J gene: TRBJ2-7; CDR3 DNA: TGTGCCAGCAGCCCCCGGCGGCTAGCGGTTTACGAGCAGTACTTC; CDR3 protein: CASSPRRLAVYEQYF
V gene: TRBV12-5; D gene: -; clone size: -; J gene: TRBJ1-5; CDR3 DNA: TGTGCTAGTGGTTTGGGCTTGGTGGGGGGTCAGCCCCAGCATTTT; CDR3 protein: CASGLGLVGGQPQHF
V gene: TRBV11-2; D gene: -; clone size: many; J gene: TRBJ2-5; CDR3 DNA: TGTGCCAGCAGCTTAGATCCCTTTGGGGTGCGGGGTAGAGAGACCCAGTACTTC; CDR3 protein: CASSLDPFGVRGRETQYF
V gene: TRBV24-1; D gene: TRBD2; clone size: few; J gene: TRBJ2-1; CDR3 DNA: TGTGCCACCAGCCTGGGACTAGCGTACAATGAGCAGTTCTTC; CDR3 protein: CATSLGLAYNEQFF
V gene: TRBV5-1; D gene: -; clone size: many; J gene: TRBJ2-5; CDR3 DNA: TGCGCCAGCAGCTTGGGACAGGTACAAGAGACCCAGTACTTC; CDR3 protein: CASSLGQVQETQYF
V gene: TRBV12-3/TRBV12-4; D gene: -; clone size: -; J gene: TRBJ1-2; CDR3 DNA: TGTGCCAGCAGTCTGGGGAGCGGGGGAGCTAACTATGGCTACACCTTC; CDR3 protein: CASSLGSGGANYGYTF
V gene: TRBV7-2; D gene: TRBD1; clone size: many; J gene: TRBJ1-3; CDR3 DNA: TGTGCCAGCAGCTTAGGAGACAGGGGGCGAAACACCATATATTTT; CDR3 protein: CASSLGDRGRNTIYF
V gene: TRBV7-2; D gene: TRBD1; clone size: many; J gene: TRBJ1-2; CDR3 DNA: TGTGCCAGCAGCTTTAACAGGGGCTATGGCTACACCTTC; CDR3 protein: CASSFNRGYGYTF
V gene: TRBV7-2; D gene: TRBD2; clone size: many; J gene: TRBJ2-7; CDR3 DNA: TGTGCCAGCAGCTTAGAATCGGCTAGCGGGAGGTCGTATACCTACGAGCAGTACTTC; CDR3 protein: CASSLESASGRSYTYEQYF
V gene: TRBV6-1; D gene: -; clone size: many; J gene: TRBJ2-2; CDR3 DNA: TGTGCCAGCAGTGGGACGGTATACACCGGGGAGCTGTTTTTT; CDR3 protein: CASSGTVYTGELFF
V gene: TRBV24-1; D gene: TRBD2; clone size: many; J gene: TRBJ2-5; CDR3 DNA: TGTGCCACCAGTGATTTGCACGGGAGGGGACAGACCCAGTACTTC; CDR3 protein: CATSDLHGRGQTQYF
V gene: TRBV28; D gene: TRBD1; clone size: many; J gene: TRBJ2-5; CDR3 DNA: TGTGCCAGCAGTTGGCCGAAACGGGACAGGGGCCAAGAGACCCAGTACTTC; CDR3 protein: CASSWPKRDRGQETQYF
V gene: TRBV12-3/TRBV12-4; D gene: -; clone size: many; J gene: TRBJ1-5; CDR3 DNA: TGTGCCAGCAGTTCAGGGCTGCATCAGCCCCAGCATTTT; CDR3 protein: CASSSGLHQPQHF
V gene: TRBV29-1; D gene: TRBD1; clone size: -; J gene: TRBJ2-7; CDR3 DNA: TGCAGCGGGGGGACAGGGGGTTACTACGAGCAGTACTTC; CDR3 protein: CSGGTGGYYEQYF
V gene: TRBV12-3/TRBV12-4; D gene: -; clone size: many; J gene: TRBJ2-5; CDR3 DNA: TGTGCCAGCAGTTCCCGGGGTCAAGAGACCCAGTACTTC; CDR3 protein: CASSSRGQETQYF
V gene: TRBV30; D gene: -; clone size: many; J gene: TRBJ2-1; CDR3 DNA: TGTGCCTGGAGTGTCGGGGGTAGAGTTGAGCAGTTCTTC; CDR3 protein: CAWSVGGRVEQFF
V gene: TRBV5-6; D gene: -; clone size: -; J gene: TRBJ1-2; CDR3 DNA: TGTGCCAGCAGCTTGTTTGCTTCCGTGGGCGGCTACACCTTC; CDR3 protein: CASSLFASVGGYTF
V gene: TRBV5-1; D gene: -; clone size: many; J gene: TRBJ1-1; CDR3 DNA: TGCGCCAGCAGCTTGGCCGCCGGTTACTCTGCAGCTTTCTTT; CDR3 protein: CASSLAAGYSAAFF
V gene: TRBV18; D gene: -; clone size: -; J gene: TRBJ1-1; CDR3 DNA: TGTGCCAGCTCACCACCGAACAGTTTGAACACTGAAGCTTTCTTT; CDR3 protein: CASSPPNSLNTEAFF
V gene: TRBV20-1; D gene: -; clone size: many; J gene: TRBJ2-1; CDR3 DNA: TGCAGTGCTAGAGGCGCAGGTGGGAGATCCTACAATGAGCAGTTCTTC; CDR3 protein: CSARGAGGRSYNEQFF
V gene: TRBV28; D gene: -; clone size: many; J gene: TRBJ1-1; CDR3 DNA: TGTGCCAGCAGTTTGTGGCAACCGAACACTGAAGCTTTCTTT; CDR3 protein: CASSLWQPNTEAFF
V gene: TRBV12-3/TRBV12-4; D gene: TRBD1; clone size: many; J gene: TRBJ1-2; CDR3 DNA: TGTGCCAGCTCAACCAGGGGGGGACATGGCTACACCTTC; CDR3 protein: CASSTRGGHGYTF
V gene: TRBV20-1; D gene: -; clone size: -; J gene: TRBJ2-2; CDR3 DNA: TGCAGTGCTAGGCTAGTACAGACCGGGGAGCTGTTTTTT; CDR3 protein: CSARLVQTGELFF
V gene: TRBV20-1; D gene: -; clone size: many; J gene: TRBJ2-1; CDR3 DNA: TGCAGTGCTAGAGAACAGGCGGGCAAGCAGTTCTTC; CDR3 protein: CSAREQAGKQFF